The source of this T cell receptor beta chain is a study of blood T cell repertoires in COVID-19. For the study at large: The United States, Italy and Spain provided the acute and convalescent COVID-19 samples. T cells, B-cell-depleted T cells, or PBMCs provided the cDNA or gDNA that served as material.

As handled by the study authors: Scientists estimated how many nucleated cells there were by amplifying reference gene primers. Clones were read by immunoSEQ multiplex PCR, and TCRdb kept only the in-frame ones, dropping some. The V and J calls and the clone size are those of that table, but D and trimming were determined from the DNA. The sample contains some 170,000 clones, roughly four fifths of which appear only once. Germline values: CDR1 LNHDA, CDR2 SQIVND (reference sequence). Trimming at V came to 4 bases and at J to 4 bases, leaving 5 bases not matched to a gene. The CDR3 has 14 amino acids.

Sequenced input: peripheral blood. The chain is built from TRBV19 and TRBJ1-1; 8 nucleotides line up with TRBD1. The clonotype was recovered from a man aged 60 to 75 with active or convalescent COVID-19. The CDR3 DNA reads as TGTGCCAGTAGTAGGGGACAGGCGGGCACTGAAGCTTTCTTT. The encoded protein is CASSRGQAGTEAFF.